The rows below give T cell receptor beta chains drawn from one sample of a study of T cells in Graves' hyperthyroidism and ophthalmopathy. In TCRdb, the multiplex PCR reads were re-called with MiXCR into one record per CDR3 protein. In the table there are 550,000 to 600,000 distinct CDR3 sequences, 40% to 55% of which are singletons. What was sequenced was peripheral blood or thyroid tissue (not recorded which). These receptors came from an adult woman with Graves' disease, either hyperthyroidism or ophthalmopathy (not recorded which). Each CDR3 is given with its conserved first and last residue. Each record gives: clone size, V gene, D gene, J gene, CDR3 DNA, CDR3 protein. The D gene is left open where the match is weak. Where a row states a size, it is once, few, many or the class of an expanded clone; other rows omit it.

clone size: many; V gene: TRBV13; D gene: NA; J gene: TRBJ2-5; CDR3 DNA: TGTGCCAGCAGCTTAGAGGGCAGGGCCAAAGAGACCCAGTACTTC; CDR3 protein: CASSLEGRAKETQYF
clone size: once; V gene: TRBV9; D gene: TRBD2; J gene: TRBJ2-7; CDR3 DNA: TGTGCCAGCAGCGTAGCCCCTAGCGGGACCTACGAGCAGTACTTC; CDR3 protein: CASSVAPSGTYEQYF
clone size: many; V gene: TRBV6-5; D gene: NA; J gene: TRBJ2-5; CDR3 DNA: TGTGCCAGCAGCCGGACAGAAGAGACCCAGTACTTC; CDR3 protein: CASSRTEETQYF
clone size: many; V gene: TRBV20-1; D gene: TRBD2; J gene: TRBJ2-7; CDR3 DNA: TGCAGTGCTAGAGGGGGGGGAAGCTCCTACGAGCAGTACTTC; CDR3 protein: CSARGGGSSYEQYF
clone size: few; V gene: TRBV6-5; D gene: NA; J gene: TRBJ1-6; CDR3 DNA: TGTGCCAGCAGTTACTCGACCTCCTCGGCGAACTCACCCCTCCACTTT; CDR3 protein: CASSYSTSSANSPLHF
clone size: few; V gene: TRBV2; D gene: NA; J gene: TRBJ1-2; CDR3 DNA: TGTGCCAGCAGTGAAGTTCGGACGGAACTTTCTGGCTACACCTTC; CDR3 protein: CASSEVRTELSGYTF
clone size: many; V gene: TRBV24-1; D gene: TRBD1; J gene: TRBJ2-7; CDR3 DNA: TGTGCCACCTCAGGGGGCAACGAGCAGTACTTC; CDR3 protein: CATSGGNEQYF
clone size: NA; V gene: TRBV29-1; D gene: NA; J gene: TRBJ1-1; CDR3 DNA: TGCAGCGTTGAAGTAACAGTGAACACTGAAGCTTTCTTT; CDR3 protein: CSVEVTVNTEAFF
clone size: few; V gene: TRBV7-3; D gene: TRBD1; J gene: TRBJ2-2; CDR3 DNA: TGTGCCAGCAGCTCCGGACAGGGAGGGGAGCTGTTTTTT; CDR3 protein: CASSSGQGGELFF
clone size: many; V gene: TRBV12-3/TRBV12-4; D gene: NA; J gene: TRBJ1-2; CDR3 DNA: TGTGCCAGCAGTTTTCGTCCGCCCAATGGCTACACCTTC; CDR3 protein: CASSFRPPNGYTF
clone size: NA; V gene: TRBV7-9; D gene: TRBD2; J gene: TRBJ2-5; CDR3 DNA: TGTGCCGGCAGCGCAGATCGGACTAGCGGAGCACAAGAGACCCAGTACTTC; CDR3 protein: CAGSADRTSGAQETQYF
clone size: NA; V gene: TRBV19; D gene: NA; J gene: TRBJ1-6; CDR3 DNA: TGTGCCAGTAGTATTGGGGCCGGGGCTAATTCACCCCTCCACTTT; CDR3 protein: CASSIGAGANSPLHF
clone size: few; V gene: TRBV29-1; D gene: TRBD1; J gene: TRBJ1-2; CDR3 DNA: TGCAGCGTTGTGGACAGGGGCTATGGCTACACCTTC; CDR3 protein: CSVVDRGYGYTF
clone size: many; V gene: TRBV5-1; D gene: TRBD2; J gene: TRBJ2-7; CDR3 DNA: TGCGCCAGCAGCTTGGCACTAGCGGGAGATTTTTCCTACGAGCAGTACTTC; CDR3 protein: CASSLALAGDFSYEQYF
clone size: NA; V gene: TRBV4-3; D gene: NA; J gene: TRBJ1-5; CDR3 DNA: TGCGCCAGCAGCCCAGCTTTACAAGGACGCAGCAATCAGCCCCAGCATTTT; CDR3 protein: CASSPALQGRSNQPQHF
clone size: few; V gene: TRBV7-9; D gene: NA; J gene: TRBJ2-1; CDR3 DNA: TGTGCCAGCAGCCCCGGGTATCCACACCAGCAGTTCTTC; CDR3 protein: CASSPGYPHQQFF
clone size: NA; V gene: TRBV10-3; D gene: TRBD1; J gene: TRBJ1-1; CDR3 DNA: TGTGCCATCAGTGACTCGACCCGGGACAGAAAAGCTTTCTTT; CDR3 protein: CAISDSTRDRKAFF
clone size: NA; V gene: TRBV28; D gene: NA; J gene: TRBJ2-7; CDR3 DNA: TGTGCCACCCAAATGGGGCTCGAGCAGTACTTC; CDR3 protein: CATQMGLEQYF
clone size: many; V gene: TRBV19; D gene: NA; J gene: TRBJ2-5; CDR3 DNA: TGTGCCAGTAGTACATTCGGAGTAGGGGCGGGAGAGACCCAGTACTTC; CDR3 protein: CASSTFGVGAGETQYF
clone size: NA; V gene: TRBV2; D gene: NA; J gene: TRBJ1-2; CDR3 DNA: TGTGCCAGCAGTGCCCAGGGCAGTCTTAACTATGGCTACACCTTC; CDR3 protein: CASSAQGSLNYGYTF
clone size: few; V gene: TRBV29-1; D gene: NA; J gene: TRBJ1-2; CDR3 DNA: TGCAGCGTTGATCGCGTGAACTATGGCTACACCTTC; CDR3 protein: CSVDRVNYGYTF
clone size: NA; V gene: TRBV20-1; D gene: TRBD2; J gene: TRBJ2-5; CDR3 DNA: TGCAGTGCTAGAGATGGGACTAGCGGGGAGACCCAGTACTTC; CDR3 protein: CSARDGTSGETQYF
clone size: few; V gene: TRBV9; D gene: NA; J gene: TRBJ1-2; CDR3 DNA: TGTGCCAGCTCACCCGATTACAGGGACGATGGCTACACCTTC; CDR3 protein: CASSPDYRDDGYTF
clone size: many; V gene: TRBV30; D gene: NA; J gene: TRBJ1-2; CDR3 DNA: TGTGCCTGGAGTGAAGGGGACTATGGCTACACCTTC; CDR3 protein: CAWSEGDYGYTF
clone size: many; V gene: TRBV15; D gene: NA; J gene: TRBJ2-5; CDR3 DNA: TGTGCCACCAGCAGTTTGGGGTCTGTCGAAAAGGAGACCCAGTACTTC; CDR3 protein: CATSSLGSVEKETQYF
clone size: many; V gene: TRBV15; D gene: NA; J gene: TRBJ1-1; CDR3 DNA: TGTGCCACCAGCAGTCTATACAGCACTGAAGCTTTCTTT; CDR3 protein: CATSSLYSTEAFF
clone size: NA; V gene: TRBV20-1; D gene: NA; J gene: TRBJ1-5; CDR3 DNA: TGCAGTGCTAGAGGGGAAGGCAATCAGCCCCAGCATTTT; CDR3 protein: CSARGEGNQPQHF
clone size: many; V gene: TRBV12-3/TRBV12-4; D gene: NA; J gene: TRBJ2-2; CDR3 DNA: TGTGCCAGCAGATCTCGCGCCGGGGAGCTGTTTTTT; CDR3 protein: CASRSRAGELFF
clone size: NA; V gene: TRBV29-1; D gene: TRBD1; J gene: TRBJ2-7; CDR3 DNA: TGCAGCGTCCGGGACAGGGAATACGAGCAGTACTTC; CDR3 protein: CSVRDREYEQYF
clone size: many; V gene: TRBV19; D gene: NA; J gene: TRBJ2-2; CDR3 DNA: TGTGCCAGTAGTATGCGAAGGGCCGGGGAGCTGTTTTTT; CDR3 protein: CASSMRRAGELFF
clone size: few; V gene: TRBV5-1; D gene: NA; J gene: TRBJ2-7; CDR3 DNA: TGCGCCAGCAGCTCCCGTGAGAGGGGGGTCTACGAGCAGTACTTC; CDR3 protein: CASSSRERGVYEQYF
clone size: many; V gene: TRBV4-1; D gene: NA; J gene: TRBJ1-6; CDR3 DNA: TGCGCCAGCAGCCCACTTAGAAGTGCACCCCTCCACTTT; CDR3 protein: CASSPLRSAPLHF
clone size: many; V gene: TRBV7-9; D gene: TRBD1; J gene: TRBJ1-2; CDR3 DNA: TGTGCCAGCAGCTCCCTACAGGGGTTGAGCTATGGCTACACCTTC; CDR3 protein: CASSSLQGLSYGYTF
clone size: many; V gene: TRBV10-3; D gene: NA; J gene: TRBJ1-5; CDR3 DNA: TGTGCTGCCCCCAGGGTCTCGGGCAATCAGCCCCAGCATTTT; CDR3 protein: CAAPRVSGNQPQHF
clone size: NA; V gene: TRBV7-9; D gene: NA; J gene: TRBJ1-6; CDR3 DNA: TGTGGCAGCAGCTTGCTGGGGGCAGATTCACCCCTCCACTTT; CDR3 protein: CGSSLLGADSPLHF
clone size: many; V gene: TRBV15; D gene: NA; J gene: TRBJ1-1; CDR3 DNA: TGTGCCACCAGCACCCAGAAAAACACTGAAGCTTTCTTT; CDR3 protein: CATSTQKNTEAFF
clone size: many; V gene: TRBV20-1; D gene: NA; J gene: TRBJ2-2; CDR3 DNA: TGCAGTGCTAGAGATCGGAGGTTAAACACCGGGGAGCTGTTTTTT; CDR3 protein: CSARDRRLNTGELFF
clone size: many; V gene: TRBV10-3; D gene: TRBD1; J gene: TRBJ2-2; CDR3 DNA: TGTGCCATCAGGGGGGACAGGAAGCTGTTTTTT; CDR3 protein: CAIRGDRKLFF
clone size: many; V gene: TRBV19; D gene: NA; J gene: TRBJ1-1; CDR3 DNA: TGTGCCAGTGGCACAGACATGAACACTGAAGCTTTCTTT; CDR3 protein: CASGTDMNTEAFF
clone size: NA; V gene: TRBV12-3/TRBV12-4; D gene: TRBD2; J gene: TRBJ2-5; CDR3 DNA: TGTGCCAGCAGACCAACTAGCGCGGAAGAGACCCAGTACTTC; CDR3 protein: CASRPTSAEETQYF
clone size: NA; V gene: TRBV19; D gene: NA; J gene: TRBJ1-5; CDR3 DNA: TGTGCCAGTACTAGCGGGGGGGATCAGCCCCAGCATTTT; CDR3 protein: CASTSGGDQPQHF
clone size: NA; V gene: TRBV10-3; D gene: NA; J gene: TRBJ1-3; CDR3 DNA: TGTGCCATCAAACCGGCAACGGGAAACACCATATATTTT; CDR3 protein: CAIKPATGNTIYF
clone size: NA; V gene: TRBV24-1; D gene: TRBD2; J gene: TRBJ2-2; CDR3 DNA: TGTGCCACCAAGTGTCGGGGGGCCGGGGAGCTGTTTTTT; CDR3 protein: CATKCRGAGELFF
clone size: few; V gene: TRBV29-1; D gene: NA; J gene: TRBJ1-1; CDR3 DNA: TGCAGCGTTATCGTTCCCTACACTGAAGCTTTCTTT; CDR3 protein: CSVIVPYTEAFF
clone size: NA; V gene: TRBV25-1; D gene: NA; J gene: TRBJ1-4; CDR3 DNA: TGTGCCAGCAGTGAATTTGGGGTAAATGAAAAACTGTTTTTT; CDR3 protein: CASSEFGVNEKLFF
clone size: NA; V gene: TRBV20-1; D gene: TRBD1; J gene: TRBJ1-4; CDR3 DNA: TGCAGTGCACGACAGGGAGAGAAAGAAAAACTGTTTTTT; CDR3 protein: CSARQGEKEKLFF
clone size: few; V gene: TRBV29-1; D gene: TRBD1; J gene: TRBJ2-7; CDR3 DNA: TGCAGCGTTGACGAATCGCAGGGGGCCTCCTACGAGCAGTACTTC; CDR3 protein: CSVDESQGASYEQYF
clone size: many; V gene: TRBV20-1; D gene: NA; J gene: TRBJ1-4; CDR3 DNA: TGCAGTGCTAGAGGGGGGGTAATCATTGGGGAAAAACTGTTTTTT; CDR3 protein: CSARGGVIIGEKLFF
clone size: few; V gene: TRBV7-9; D gene: NA; J gene: TRBJ1-5; CDR3 DNA: TGTGCCAGCAGCTTAGCGCGGGGGGCAGCGGAGACCCAGCATTTT; CDR3 protein: CASSLARGAAETQHF
clone size: NA; V gene: TRBV7-2; D gene: NA; J gene: TRBJ1-1; CDR3 DNA: TGTGCCAGCAGCTCGGTATTGGGCGATGACACTGAAGCTTTCTTT; CDR3 protein: CASSSVLGDDTEAFF
clone size: many; V gene: TRBV2; D gene: NA; J gene: TRBJ2-7; CDR3 DNA: TGTGCCAGCAGTGCTCGATTCTACGAGCAGTACTTC; CDR3 protein: CASSARFYEQYF
clone size: many; V gene: TRBV2; D gene: NA; J gene: TRBJ1-6; CDR3 DNA: TGTGCCAGCAGTTGGAGCTCTGATAATTCACCCCTCCACTTT; CDR3 protein: CASSWSSDNSPLHF
clone size: many; V gene: TRBV6-6; D gene: NA; J gene: TRBJ2-7; CDR3 DNA: TGTGCCAGCAGTGGGGGGACAAGAGCCTACGAGCAGTACTTC; CDR3 protein: CASSGGTRAYEQYF
clone size: NA; V gene: TRBV7-8; D gene: NA; J gene: TRBJ2-6; CDR3 DNA: TGTGCCAGCAGCTTAGGTGGGGTGGGGACGAGACTTTCTGGGGCCAACGTCCTGACTTTC; CDR3 protein: CASSLGGVGTRLSGANVLTF